The 4 T cell receptor beta chains listed next were all sequenced from one sample in a study of blood T cell repertoires in COVID-19 (dated by TCRdb to 2019 to 2021). Libraries came from the immunoSEQ multiplex PCR assay. Drawn from immuneACCESS, this table holds only the in-frame rearrangements with V and J called that TCRdb kept. Clones are partly lost; checked studies trace under half to an unresolved V gene and leave the rest unexplained. The sample data list roughly 100,000 clones, and about 88% of these were observed just once. Less than 2.5% of the sample is in the top ten clones. Sequencing used peripheral blood. The receptors stem from a human donor in a cohort sampled during active COVID-19.

This chain connects TRBV10-3 to TRBJ1-1; D is uncertain. The germline V gene has CDR1 ENHRY and CDR2 SYGVKD. The CDR3 covers 12 residues. Trimming removed 0 bases from V and 11 bases from J, with 10 bases in between. The CDR3 bases are TGTGCCATCAGTGAGTCTCCCCCCGAGGCTTTCTTT. Translation gives CAISESPPEAFF.

The chain couples TRBV30 to TRBJ2-7, with TRBD2 identical over 7 bases. From germline, CDR1 is GTSNPN and CDR2 SVGIG (reference sequence). This CDR3 comprises 14 residues. V gave up 3 bases and J gave up 4 bases; unmatched junction bases: 9. The CDR3 DNA reads as TGTGCCTGGAGGCTGGGAGGGAGTCAGTACGAGCAGTACTTC. Its translation: CAWRLGGSQYEQYF.

The chain joins TRBV30 to TRBJ2-3; 7 bases line up with TRBD2. Per the germline V gene, CDR1 is GTSNPN and CDR2 is SVGIG (reference sequence). The CDR3 length is 12 residues. With 5 bases clipped from V and 11 bases from J, the junction kept 10 bases outside the gene matches. In DNA, the CDR3 is TGTGCCTGGGCTCCTGGGGGGGTGGGGCAGTATTTT. This codes for CAWAPGGVGQYF.

The chain recombines TRBV9 with TRBJ2-3; D perhaps matches TRBD1 (5 bases). Germline V gives CDR1 SGDLS, CDR2 YYNGEE. Trimming cost V 4 bases and J 5 bases, with 11 bases left between them. This CDR3 spans 13 amino acids. CDR3 sequence (DNA): TGTGCCAGCAGCCTGGCCAGGGAAGATACGCAGTATTTT. Amino acid sequence: CASSLAREDTQYF.